This is a list of T cell receptor beta chains from one sample in a study of cytomegalovirus exposure and HLA in healthy donors. Produced via immunoSEQ multiplex PCR; TCRdb's table is partial and in-frame only. The top ten hold roughly 9.2% of the sample, which has 110,000 or so clones, over 75% seen once. The sample consisted of PBMCs. These receptors were taken from a middle-aged woman in good health and CMV-seropositive. Both conserved end residues are trimmed from each CDR3. Rows give clone size only sometimes, using once, few, many, or a class for an expanded clone.

. TRBV4-1 ASSQEEGAEDTGELF
. TRBV2 ASSKSGPNYGYT
. TRBV19 ASSPRTGRVEQY
. TRBV6-5 ASSPFLNTGELF
. TRBV7-9 ASSFSYGGASGNTIY
. TRBV7-9 ASSLVDYGYT
few TRBV15 ATSSGQFETQY
. TRBV9 ASSSLADFYNEQF
few TRBV18 ASSPFRVIGETQY
. TRBV28 ASSFADQRGSYEQY
. TRBV5-5 ASSRDILGQPQH
. TRBV27 ASKTSPFSYEQY
. TRBV15 ATQAGGIGNYGYT
. TRBV4-1 ASSQGAGSGKTQH
. TRBV19 ASSQRFYVNEQF
. TRBV28 ASRGQFTNYGYT
. TRBV7-9 ASSPMTGTLLYGYT
. TRBV18 ASSPDRMNTEAF
few TRBV28 ASSYLVASSYEQY
. TRBV7-9 SSSTSGGPLWAQY
few TRBV4-1 ASSHRQGGNTEAF
. TRBV18 ASSPGLAGGSSTDTQY
. TRBV28 ASSLATGLGEQY
. TRBV18 ASSLAEYNEQF
. TRBV19 ASTDRTTDTQY
. TRBV4-1 ASSQDRGVNGYT
. TRBV19 ASNLRQGGKNIQY
. TRBV6-5 ASSLGGAPMNTEAF
. TRBV7-2 ASSPQTGGGYEQY
. TRBV7-9 ASSLHWAGHNTGELF
. TRBV18 ASSPLSTDTQY
. TRBV7-8 ASSLFWGQTSNQPQH
few TRBV5-1 ASSLGDSYGYT
. TRBV27 ASSFGTSVNNEQF